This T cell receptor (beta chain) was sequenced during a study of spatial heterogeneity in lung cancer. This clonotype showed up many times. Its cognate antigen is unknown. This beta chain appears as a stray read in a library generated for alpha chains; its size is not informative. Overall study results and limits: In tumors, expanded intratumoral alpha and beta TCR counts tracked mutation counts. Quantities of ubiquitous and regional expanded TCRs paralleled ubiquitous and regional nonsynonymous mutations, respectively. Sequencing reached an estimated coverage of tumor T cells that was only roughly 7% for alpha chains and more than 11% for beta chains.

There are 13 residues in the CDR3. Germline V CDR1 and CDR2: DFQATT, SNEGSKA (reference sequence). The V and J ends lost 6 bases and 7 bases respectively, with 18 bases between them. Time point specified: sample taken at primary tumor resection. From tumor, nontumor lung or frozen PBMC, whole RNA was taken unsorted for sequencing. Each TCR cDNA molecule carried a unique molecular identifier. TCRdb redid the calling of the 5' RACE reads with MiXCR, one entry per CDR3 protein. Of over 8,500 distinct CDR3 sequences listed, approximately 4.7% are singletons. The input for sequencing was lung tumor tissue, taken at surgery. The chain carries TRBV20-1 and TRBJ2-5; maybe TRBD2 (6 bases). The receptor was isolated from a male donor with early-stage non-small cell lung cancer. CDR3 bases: TGCAGTGCGGGGGGTGTGCGGGTAGGGACCCAGTACTTC. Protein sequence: CSAGGVRVGTQYF.